Following are 29 T cell receptor beta chains from one sample sequenced in a study of T cell responses to AZD1222 COVID-19 vaccine. This table comes from immunoSEQ multiplex PCR, and its TCRdb copy is limited to in-frame clones, with some not included. The sample lists 70,000 to 95,000 clones, around 90% occurring once. The source material was peripheral blood, sampled 28 days after the second AZD1222 dose. The receptor source for this set is an adult who received the AZD1222 COVID-19 vaccine.

The chain is built from TRBV29-1 and TRBJ2-1, with 11 nucleotides matching TRBD2. Unmatched junction bases numbered 4, after V lost 4 bases and J lost 2 bases. Germline V gene lookup returns CDR1 SQVTM and CDR2 ANQGSEA. This CDR3 is 15 amino acids long. CDR3 coding DNA: TGCAGCGTTGGTCTAGCGGGAGGCACCTACAATGAGCAGTTCTTC. This sequence encodes CSVGLAGGTYNEQFF.

This chain uses TRBV19 with TRBJ2-6, with D possibly being TRBD1 or TRBD2 (6 bases each). Per germline, CDR1 LNHDA and CDR2 SQIVND (reference sequence). The ends were cut back, 6 bases at V and 3 bases at J, with 12 bases in the middle. The CDR3 consists of 15 residues. CDR3 DNA: TGTGCCAGTAGGACACAGGGAGGTGGGGCCAACGTCCTGACTTTC. Amino acids: CASRTQGGGANVLTF.

The chain combines TRBV28 with TRBJ1-1, with unresolved D. Trimming took 7 bases from V and 1 from J, leaving 16 bases between them. This CDR3 has 15 amino acids. CDR1 and CDR2 from the germline V gene are MDHEN and SYDVKM. The CDR3 region is CASKFRGNTNTEAFF. The CDR3 region has the DNA TGTGCCAGCAAGTTCCGAGGGAACACGAACACTGAAGCTTTCTTT.

V and J are TRBV6-5 and TRBJ1-3; no clear D gene. V lost 6 bases and J lost 0, with 12 bases in between. From germline, CDR1 is MNHEY and CDR2 SVGAGI. The CDR3 is 15 residues long. The CDR3 spells CASRRVRNSGNTIYF. In DNA, the CDR3 is TGTGCCAGCAGGAGGGTCAGGAACTCTGGAAACACCATATATTTT.

The rearrangement joins TRBV18 to TRBJ2-3; tentatively, D is TRBD2 (6 bases). Looked up from germline, CDR1 is KGHSH and CDR2 is LQKENI. Deletions cut 5 bases from V and 5 bases from J, with 20 bases between. This CDR3 contains 16 residues. The CDR3 nucleotides are TGTGCCAGCTCAGGACCTGGGACTGTCCAGGGAGATACGCAGTATTTT. Translating gives CASSGPGTVQGDTQYF.

The chain recombines TRBV4-1 with TRBJ1-5; D not resolved. The CDR3 totals 16 residues. The ends were cut back, 0 bases at V and 1 base at J, with 10 bases in the middle. Germline CDR1 and CDR2: MGHRA and YSYEKL. The CDR3 DNA reads as TGCGCCAGCAGCCAAGACGGAAGGAGCAGCAATCAGCCCCAGCATTTT. It specifies CASSQDGRSSNQPQHF.

The chain carries TRBV11-2 and TRBJ2-7, with 13 bases matching TRBD2. Germline CDR1 and CDR2: SGHAT and FQNNGV. This CDR3 spans 14 amino acids. The V segment lost 6 bases and the J segment 7 bases; nucleotides outside the gene matches: 6. CDR3 amino acids: CASRRLAGGGEQYF. The CDR3 DNA reads as TGTGCCAGCAGAAGACTAGCGGGAGGTGGAGAGCAGTACTTC.

The V gene is TRBV7-3, the J gene TRBJ1-2; 9 nucleotides line up with TRBD1. This CDR3 contains 13 residues. The ends lost 4 bases at V and 6 bases at J; junction bases unmatched: 3. The germline V gene has CDR1 SGHTA and CDR2 FQGTGA. CDR3 DNA sequence: TGTGCCAGCAGCTCGCGGACAGGGGATGGCTACACCTTC. The encoded protein is CASSSRTGDGYTF.

The chain recombines TRBV9 with TRBJ2-3, with 7 bases that match TRBD2. V lost 4 bases to trimming and J lost 4 bases; unmatched junction nucleotides: 9. This CDR3 spans 15 amino acids. CDR1 and CDR2 from the germline V gene are SGDLS and YYNGEE. The CDR3 DNA reads as TGTGCCAGCAGCCTTCTAGAGGGAGGGCCAGATACGCAGTATTTT. Its protein product is CASSLLEGGPDTQYF.

The chain is built from TRBV5-1 and TRBJ2-1; TRBD1 or TRBD2 may be the D gene (5 bases each). From germline, CDR1 is SGHRS and CDR2 YFSETQ. V was cut by 4 bases and J by 15 bases, with 23 bases left in between. The CDR3 contains 14 residues. In nucleotides, the CDR3 is TGCGCCAGCAGCCCCATAGCGCGGGTCCAGGGTCTGTTCTTC. Its protein product is CASSPIARVQGLFF.

The chain employs TRBV6-5 and TRBJ1-2, with 8 nucleotides matching TRBD1. With 6 bases clipped from V and 5 bases from J, the junction kept 2 bases outside the gene matches. CDR1 is MNHEY, CDR2 SVGAGI, per germline. CDR3 length equals 12 residues. The CDR3 spells CASRQGDYGYTF. The CDR3 DNA reads TGTGCCAGCAGACAGGGGGATTATGGCTACACCTTC.

This clone has only one observation. The V gene is TRBV27, the J gene TRBJ2-3; the D gene is possibly TRBD2 (5 bases). With 4 bases removed from V and 1 base from J, the gap between germline ends came to 6 bases. Germline assignment: CDR1 MNHEY and CDR2 SMNVEV (reference sequence). This CDR3 has 13 residues. CDR3 in amino acids: CASSYGGTDTQYF. CDR3 nucleotide sequence: TGTGCCAGCAGTTACGGGGGCACAGATACGCAGTATTTT.

The rearrangement joins TRBV11-2 to TRBJ1-2; D is undetermined. Germline CDR1 and CDR2: SGHAT and FQNNGV. The CDR3 runs to 13 residues. V was clipped by 1 base and J by 4 bases, with 7 bases between them. The CDR3 loop is CASSLALSYGYTF. In nucleotides, the CDR3 is TGTGCCAGCAGCTTAGCACTAAGCTATGGCTACACCTTC.

This clone turned up a few times. The rearrangement joins TRBV7-8 to TRBJ2-7; D possibly matches TRBD1 or TRBD2 (6 bases each). Trimming removed 6 bases at V and 7 bases at J, with 16 bases between. The CDR3 spans 13 residues. In germline, CDR1 is SGHVS, CDR2 FQNEAQ. This chain's CDR3 is CASRNARGGEQYF. For the CDR3, the DNA is TGTGCCAGCAGAAACGCAAGAGGGGGGGAGCAGTACTTC.

This clone appeared a single time. This chain uses TRBV24-1 with TRBJ1-1; D not certain. Germline V CDR1 and CDR2: KGHDR, SFDVKD. This CDR3 spans 16 amino acids. The germline V and J ends were trimmed by 0 bases and 4 bases, with 14 bases remaining between them. CDR3 nucleotide sequence: TGTGCCACCAGTGATTTGTATGGGGTTGATGGCACTGAAGCTTTCTTT. This sequence encodes CATSDLYGVDGTEAFF.

The rearrangement uses TRBV9 and TRBJ2-3; TRBD1 matches at 8 bases. Per the germline V gene, CDR1 is SGDLS and CDR2 is YYNGEE. The CDR3 runs 17 residues. After removal of 2 bases from V and 6 bases from J, the junction contained 14 bases not matched to a gene. The CDR3 DNA sequence: TGTGCCAGCAGCGTCCGGGGACAGGCCTCTTTGGGGGATACGCAGTATTTT. Its translation is CASSVRGQASLGDTQYF.

The rearrangement joins TRBV28 to TRBJ2-7; D is possibly TRBD2 (6 bases). CDR1 is MDHEN and CDR2 is SYDVKM in the germline V gene. V lost 6 bases to trimming and J lost 2 bases, with 17 bases between them. CDR3 length: 15 amino acids. For the CDR3, the DNA is TGTGCCAGCAGGGGGGGAAGTGGCGTTCCCTACGAGCAGTACTTC. Residues: CASRGGSGVPYEQYF.

The genes are TRBV19 and TRBJ2-1, with 9 bases that match TRBD2. The germline gives CDR1 LNHDA, CDR2 SQIVND (reference sequence). V lost 11 bases, J lost 7 bases, and 12 bases stayed unmatched. The CDR3 has 14 amino acids. CDR3 region: CAPNRLAGTNEQFF. The CDR3 nucleotides are TGTGCCCCAAATCGGCTAGCGGGGACTAATGAGCAGTTCTTC.

V and J are TRBV28 and TRBJ2-1; D is unresolved. The V end lost 3 bases, the J end lost 4 bases, and 19 bases lay between the germline ends. There are 17 residues in the CDR3. The germline gives CDR1 MDHEN, CDR2 SYDVKM. CDR3 sequence reads: CASSFKTPTDQYNEQFF. CDR3 DNA: TGTGCCAGCAGTTTTAAAACACCAACGGACCAATACAATGAGCAGTTCTTC.

On this clone itself: With a far larger clone one base away, a read error is the likely cause. The chain has TRBV11-2 and TRBJ1-1; unclear D gene. V dropped 5 bases and J dropped 0 bases, with 4 bases sitting between them. CDR3 size: 12 residues. Germline V gives CDR1 SGHAT, CDR2 FQNNGV. The CDR3 loop reads CASSPMNTEAFF. In nucleotides, the CDR3 is TGTGCCAGCAGCCCCATGAACACTGAAGCTTTCTTT.

This chain joins TRBV5-1 and TRBJ2-1; D uncertain. Germline CDR1 is SGHRS and CDR2 is YFSETQ. This CDR3 has 15 amino acids. V lost 6 bases to trimming and J lost 3 bases, with 16 bases between them. The CDR3 reads CASTEVSTNYNEQFF. In DNA form, the CDR3 reads TGCGCCAGCACCGAGGTCTCCACAAACTACAATGAGCAGTTCTTC.

This chain links TRBV4-3 with TRBJ2-5; maybe TRBD2 (7 bases). Germline lookup yields CDR1 LGHNA and CDR2 YSLEER. The CDR3 has 14 amino acids. V dropped 0 bases and J dropped 4 bases, with 9 bases sitting between them. The CDR3 is CASSQDRGGETQYF. The CDR3 DNA sequence: TGCGCCAGCAGCCAAGATAGGGGGGGAGAGACCCAGTACTTC.

This clone was detected once. This chain connects TRBV6-5 to TRBJ2-7; maybe TRBD1 (6 bases). This CDR3 has 13 residues. CDR1 and CDR2 from the germline V gene are MNHEY and SVGAGI. Trimming stripped 6 bases from V and 1 base from J, with 10 bases between. CDR3 DNA sequence: TGTGCCAGCAGGTGGGACACATCCTACGAGCAGTACTTC. This gives the protein CASRWDTSYEQYF.

The chain combines TRBV28 with TRBJ2-5, with D perhaps TRBD2 (5 bases). V was cut by 4 bases and J by 4 bases, with 13 bases left in between. Germline V gene lookup returns CDR1 MDHEN and CDR2 SYDVKM. This CDR3 spans 14 amino acids. The CDR3 reads CASSSPGVAETQYF. The CDR3 DNA follows: TGTGCCAGCAGTTCACCCGGGGTAGCAGAGACCCAGTACTTC.

The rearrangement uses TRBV11-2 and TRBJ2-3, with 16 nucleotides matching TRBD2. The V gene's germline CDR1 is SGHAT and CDR2 FQNNGV. V dropped 5 bases and J dropped 3; count of bases not matched to a gene: 5. The CDR3 is 17 amino acids. The CDR3 DNA follows: TGTGCCAGCAGCCCCGGGACTAGCGGGAGGGGAACAGATACGCAGTATTTT. This encodes CASSPGTSGRGTDTQYF.

The chain joins TRBV12-3 or TRBV12-4 to TRBJ2-7; unclear D gene. Trimming shortened V by 1 base and J by 5 bases, and 3 bases separated the two germline ends. The CDR3 has 11 amino acids. The CDR3 here is CASSLGNEQYF. The CDR3 nucleotides are TGTGCCAGCAGTTTAGGTAACGAGCAGTACTTC.

The CDR3 coding sequence is TGCGCCAGCAGCCAATCATTGCCGGCCGCCTATGGCTACACCTTC. Translated: CASSQSLPAAYGYTF. This chain connects TRBV4-1 to TRBJ1-2, with D uncertain. This CDR3 is 15 amino acids long. Trimming pared 2 bases from V and 4 bases from J, leaving 14 bases between. The germline CDR1 and CDR2 sequences are MGHRA and YSYEKL.

The chain is built from TRBV5-1 and TRBJ1-3; D unclear. From germline, CDR1 is SGHRS and CDR2 YFSETQ. This CDR3 comprises 16 residues. V lost 0 bases and J 0 bases, leaving 10 bases between the germline ends. The CDR3 region is CASSLAGSTSGNTIYF. CDR3 DNA: TGCGCCAGCAGCTTGGCTGGGTCGACCTCTGGAAACACCATATATTTT.

In this sample, this clone turned up a few times. CDR3 in amino acids: CASRGPGKLEAHEQFF. The CDR3 bases are TGCGCCAGCAGGGGCCCAGGGAAGCTGGAGGCCCATGAGCAGTTCTTC. The chain joins TRBV10-1 to TRBJ2-1, with D tentatively TRBD1 or TRBD2 (5 bases each). CDR1 and CDR2 from the germline V gene are WNHNN and SYGVQD (reference sequence). The CDR3 spans 16 residues. The V gene lost 6 bases and the J gene lost 8 bases, with 23 bases spanning the gap.